Below are 19 T cell receptor beta chains sequenced from a single sample in a study of beta chain features in type 1 diabetes. Isolated RNA was reverse transcribed in full, so expressed TCRB transcripts were sequenced. Clones were sequenced by immunoSEQ multiplex PCR, and TCRdb holds only the in-frame ones, with some missing. In the table there are about 40,000 clones, about half of which are singletons. Sequencing was done on a sample of central memory CD4+ T cells from blood. The receptors originated from a woman aged 18-35 years in good health.

The V call is TRBV19, the J call TRBJ1-1; TRBD1 matches 8 bases. The germline V gene has CDR1 LNHDA and CDR2 SQIVND (reference sequence). The CDR3 is 16 amino acids. Trimming at V came to 5 bases and at J to 5 bases, leaving 13 bases not matched to a gene. Here the CDR3 DNA reads TGTGCCAGTAGTCCCGACAGGGGTAGGGAAAAAACTGAAGCTTTCTTT. This codes for CASSPDRGREKTEAFF.

The chain couples TRBV5-4 to TRBJ1-4; 7 bases agree with TRBD1. The CDR3 runs to 16 residues. Germline-derived CDR1 and CDR2 are SGHNT and YYREEE (reference sequence). The junction had 14 bases not matched to a gene; V was cut back by 4 bases and J by 8 bases. CDR3 sequence reads: CASSAAAGGSGEKLFF. CDR3 DNA: TGTGCCAGCAGCGCCGCCGCAGGGGGGTCAGGGGAAAAACTGTTTTTT.

V is TRBV7-6 and J is TRBJ2-7; 8 bases align to TRBD1. The CDR3 has 11 residues. V trimming: 4 bases; J trimming: 10 bases; junction bases outside the gene matches: 3. Germline V lookup: CDR1 SGHVS, CDR2 FNYEAQ. In DNA form, the CDR3 reads TGTGCCAGCAGCTCCGGACAGGGACAGTACTTC. The encoded protein is CASSSGQGQYF.

This sequence joins TRBV18 and TRBJ1-5; TRBD1 might be the D (5 bases). Trimming took 3 bases from V and 4 from J, leaving 10 bases between them. Per germline, CDR1 KGHSH and CDR2 LQKENI. The CDR3 is 14 amino acids. DNA of the CDR3: TGTGCCAGCTCACCCGGGACTGTGAATCAGCCCCAGCATTTT. Amino acid sequence: CASSPGTVNQPQHF.

The chain is built from TRBV18 and TRBJ2-2; D unclear. The length of the CDR3 is 13 residues. The germline V and J ends were trimmed by 6 bases and 4 bases, with 9 bases remaining between them. CDR1 and CDR2 (germline): KGHSH, LQKENI. This CDR3 is CASSEYSTGELFF. CDR3 nucleotide sequence: TGTGCCAGCTCCGAGTACAGCACCGGGGAGCTGTTTTTT.

Only a few counts were recorded for this clone. The V and J genes are TRBV18 and TRBJ2-1; 10 nucleotides agree with TRBD2. J gave up 2 bases and V 0 bases, and 10 bases lay outside the gene matches. The CDR3 has 19 residues. The V gene's germline CDR1 is KGHSH and CDR2 LQKENI. The CDR3 nucleotides are TGTGCCAGCTCACCACCGCCGGCTAGCGGGGGCCCACCCTACAATGAGCAGTTCTTC. This encodes CASSPPPASGGPPYNEQFF.

This clone was detected only a few times. The V gene is TRBV7-2, the J gene TRBJ1-1; possibly TRBD1 for D (5 bases). Trimming pared 5 bases from V and 4 bases from J, leaving 14 bases between. This CDR3 is 14 amino acids long. Germline V gives CDR1 SGHTA, CDR2 FQGNSA. CDR3 loop: CASSPQTESTEAFF. CDR3 coding DNA: TGTGCCAGCAGCCCTCAGACAGAGAGCACTGAAGCTTTCTTT.

V is TRBV4-1 and J is TRBJ1-1; D is unclear. The CDR3 length is 16 residues. In germline, CDR1 is MGHRA, CDR2 YSYEKL. Trimming pared 5 bases from V and 0 bases from J, leaving 16 bases between. The CDR3 region is CASSKILLAVNTEAFF. CDR3 in DNA: TGCGCCAGCAGCAAGATTCTTTTGGCGGTGAACACTGAAGCTTTCTTT.

The chain links TRBV2 to TRBJ2-2; a possible D gene is TRBD1 (5 bases). The CDR3 contains 14 residues. The V gene lost 2 bases and the J gene lost 3 bases, with 7 bases spanning the gap. CDR1 is SNHLY and CDR2 is FYNNEI in the germline V gene. This CDR3 is CASSEQGDTGELFF. The CDR3 bases are TGTGCCAGCAGTGAACAGGGTGACACCGGGGAGCTGTTTTTT.

This clone came up a few times. This rearrangement joins TRBV6-5 to TRBJ1-2; D perhaps matches TRBD1 (5 bases). From germline, CDR1 is MNHEY and CDR2 SVGAGI. This CDR3 spans 12 amino acids. V lost 9 bases to trimming and J lost 4 bases, with 12 bases between them. The CDR3 DNA follows: TGTGCCAGTGTGGGGCCGTCCTATGGCTACACCTTC. Residues: CASVGPSYGYTF.

The CDR3 loop reads CSARDSKETQYF. Written as DNA, the CDR3 is TGCAGCGCCAGGGACTCCAAAGAGACCCAGTACTTC. The rearrangement uses TRBV29-1 and TRBJ2-5, with D perhaps TRBD2 (6 bases). V was cut by 7 bases and J by 3 bases, with 12 bases left in between. Germline V CDR1 and CDR2: SQVTM, ANQGSEA. This CDR3 has 12 residues.

This clone has only a few counts. The CDR3 spells CASSLLGQGSNEQYF. In DNA, the CDR3 is TGTGCCAGCAGTTTATTGGGACAGGGGTCCAACGAGCAGTACTTC. V usage is TRBV27 and J usage is TRBJ2-7; TRBD1 aligns across 10 bases. Losses at the gene ends were 1 base for V and 5 bases for J; bases not matched to a gene: 5. Germline V gene data show CDR1 as MNHEY and CDR2 as SMNVEV (reference sequence). This CDR3 contains 15 residues.

This clone came up a few times. The V and J genes are TRBV7-2 and TRBJ1-4; D call uncertain. The germline V and J ends were trimmed by 4 bases and 6 bases, with 12 bases remaining between them. The CDR3 extends over 14 amino acids. Looked up from germline, CDR1 is SGHTA and CDR2 is FQGNSA. CDR3 sequence (DNA): TGTGCCAGCAGCTCCAGATTTCGGGATGAAAAACTGTTTTTT. Its protein product is CASSSRFRDEKLFF.

This clone was observed a few times. This chain links TRBV28 with TRBJ1-2; maybe TRBD1 (6 bases). The CDR3 covers 14 residues. The ends were cut back, 6 bases at V and 4 bases at J, with 15 bases in the middle. The V gene's germline CDR1 is MDHEN and CDR2 SYDVKM. The CDR3 DNA reads TGTGCCAGCAGCGGGGGGGCTTATAGCTATGGCTACACCTTC. It encodes CASSGGAYSYGYTF.

The chain joins TRBV7-9 to TRBJ2-3; 8 bases match TRBD1. The V gene's germline CDR1 is SEHNR and CDR2 FQNEAQ (reference sequence). CDR3 length equals 14 residues. Trimming took 4 bases from V and 4 from J; bases not matched to a gene: 4. The CDR3 DNA follows: TGTGCCAGCAGCTCCCAACAGGGGGCAGATACGCAGTATTTT. As protein: CASSSQQGADTQYF. Drawing the rest from reference TRBV7-9 and TRBJ2-3, the complete variable domain is DTGVSQNPRHKITKRGQNVTFRCDPISEHNRLYWYRQTLGQGPEFLTYFQNEAQLEKSRLLSDRFSAERPKGSFSTLEIQRTEQGDSAMYLCASSSQQGADTQYFGPGTRLTVL.

J is TRBJ1-2 and V is TRBV29-1; maybe TRBD1 (5 bases). The CDR3 totals 12 residues. Per the germline V gene, CDR1 is SQVTM and CDR2 is ANQGSEA. Trimming took 0 bases from V and 8 from J, leaving 10 bases between them. Here the CDR3 DNA reads TGCAGCGTTGAAGACTGGGGGGACGGCTACACCTTC. Translating gives CSVEDWGDGYTF.

The chain uses TRBV7-3 and TRBJ2-2, with D possibly matching TRBD1 (6 bases). V was clipped by 4 bases and J by 4 bases, with 10 bases between them. This CDR3 contains 14 residues. Germline CDR1 reads SGHTA; CDR2 reads FQGTGA. This chain's CDR3 is CASSSAGATGELFF. The CDR3 bases are TGTGCCAGCAGCTCCGCAGGGGCCACCGGGGAGCTGTTTTTT.

The genes are TRBV27 and TRBJ2-1; 7 bases line up with TRBD2. Germline values: CDR1 MNHEY, CDR2 SMNVEV (reference sequence). CDR3 size: 14 residues. J lost 0 bases, V lost 6 bases, and 2 bases had no gene match. CDR3 protein: CASRERGSYNEQFF. DNA for the CDR3: TGTGCCAGCAGGGAGCGGGGCTCCTACAATGAGCAGTTCTTC.

The chain carries TRBV6-5 and TRBJ1-1; TRBD1 is a possible D gene (5 bases). This CDR3 is built from 12 residues. Trimming cost V 5 bases and J 10 bases, with 14 bases left between them. Germline-derived CDR1 and CDR2 are MNHEY and SVGAGI. The CDR3 DNA sequence: TGTGCCAGCAGTGCCCCGGGACTCCCAGCTTTCTTT. This codes for CASSAPGLPAFF.